The sequence of this T cell receptor (beta chain) was determined in a study of T cell repertoires in cytomegalovirus infection. About the research overall: Indications came from public TCR beta signatures; they pointed to CMV infection and to a matching HLA type.

Germline CDR1 reads DFQATT; CDR2 reads SNEGSKA (reference sequence). The CDR3 totals 15 residues. The V end lost 1 base, the J end lost 2 bases, and 9 bases lay between the germline ends. TCRdb itself ran the reads through MiXCR, one entry per CDR3 protein. This table has approximately 490,000 distinct CDR3 sequences, around 11% appearing once. This clonotype was seen ten or more times. The antigen is not known. General study results and limits: It was HLA-C-restricted CMV-specific TCR beta clonotypes that dominated the response ex vivo.

The sequence derives from a human donor in good health (CMV status not recorded). Some clones in this sample may be carry-over from other donors' samples. The sequenced sample was PBMCs. The rearrangement links TRBV20-1 to TRBJ2-6; D may be TRBD2 (6 bases). DNA for the CDR3: TGCAGTGCTAGAGTAGGAGGGGCTGGGGCCAACGTCCTGACTTTC. Translation gives CSARVGGAGANVLTF.